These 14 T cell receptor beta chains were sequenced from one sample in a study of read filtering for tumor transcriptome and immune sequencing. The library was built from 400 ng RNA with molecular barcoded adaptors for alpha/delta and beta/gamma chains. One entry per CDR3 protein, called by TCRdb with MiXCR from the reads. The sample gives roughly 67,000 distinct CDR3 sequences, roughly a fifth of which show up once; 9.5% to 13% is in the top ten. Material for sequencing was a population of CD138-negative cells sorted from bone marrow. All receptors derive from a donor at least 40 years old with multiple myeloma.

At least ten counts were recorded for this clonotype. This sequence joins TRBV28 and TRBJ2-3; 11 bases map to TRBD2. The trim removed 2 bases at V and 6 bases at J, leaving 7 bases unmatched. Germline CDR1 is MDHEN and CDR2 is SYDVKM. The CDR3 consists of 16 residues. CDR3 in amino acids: CASSLPGLAVVDTQYF. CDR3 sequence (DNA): TGTGCCAGCAGTTTACCGGGACTAGCGGTAGTTGATACGCAGTATTTT.

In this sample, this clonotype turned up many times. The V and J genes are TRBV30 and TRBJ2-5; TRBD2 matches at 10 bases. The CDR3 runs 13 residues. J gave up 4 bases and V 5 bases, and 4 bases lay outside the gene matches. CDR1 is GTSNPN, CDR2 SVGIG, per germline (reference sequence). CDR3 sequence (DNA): TGTGCCTGGGGTAGACTAGCGGGAGAGACCCAGTACTTC. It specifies CAWGRLAGETQYF.

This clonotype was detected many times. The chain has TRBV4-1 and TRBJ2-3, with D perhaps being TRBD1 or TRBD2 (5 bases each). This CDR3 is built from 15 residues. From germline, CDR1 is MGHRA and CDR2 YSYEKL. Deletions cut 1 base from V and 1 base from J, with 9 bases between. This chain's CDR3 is CASSQVEGRTDTQYF. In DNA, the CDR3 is TGCGCCAGCAGCCAAGTCGAGGGGCGCACAGATACGCAGTATTTT.

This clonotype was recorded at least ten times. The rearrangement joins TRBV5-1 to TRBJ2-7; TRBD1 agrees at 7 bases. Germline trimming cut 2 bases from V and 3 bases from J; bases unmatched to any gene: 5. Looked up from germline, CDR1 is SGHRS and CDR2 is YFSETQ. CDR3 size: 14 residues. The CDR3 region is CASSLSGGNYEQYF. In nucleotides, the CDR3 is TGCGCCAGCAGCTTATCAGGGGGAAACTACGAGCAGTACTTC.

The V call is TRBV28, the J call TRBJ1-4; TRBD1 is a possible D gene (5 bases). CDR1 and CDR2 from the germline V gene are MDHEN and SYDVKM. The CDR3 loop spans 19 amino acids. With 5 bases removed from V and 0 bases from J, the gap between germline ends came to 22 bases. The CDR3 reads CASSPYPSGTRATNEKLFF. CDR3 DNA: TGTGCCAGCAGTCCCTACCCATCAGGGACTCGGGCAACTAATGAAAAACTGTTTTTT.

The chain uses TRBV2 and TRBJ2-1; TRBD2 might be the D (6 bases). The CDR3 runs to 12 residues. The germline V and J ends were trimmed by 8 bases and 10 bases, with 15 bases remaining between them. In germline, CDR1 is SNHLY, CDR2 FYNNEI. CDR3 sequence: CASSGLSKEQFF. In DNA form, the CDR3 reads TGTGCCAGCTCTGGACTATCCAAGGAGCAGTTCTTC.

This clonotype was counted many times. CDR3 sequence reads: CASSLESWVRETQYF. The DNA for the CDR3 is TGTGCCAGCAGCTTAGAAAGTTGGGTACGGGAGACCCAGTACTTC. V and J are TRBV7-8 and TRBJ2-5; D is ambiguous. This CDR3 is built from 15 residues. Germline values: CDR1 SGHVS, CDR2 FQNEAQ. V was pared by 1 base and J by 5 bases, with 14 bases between.

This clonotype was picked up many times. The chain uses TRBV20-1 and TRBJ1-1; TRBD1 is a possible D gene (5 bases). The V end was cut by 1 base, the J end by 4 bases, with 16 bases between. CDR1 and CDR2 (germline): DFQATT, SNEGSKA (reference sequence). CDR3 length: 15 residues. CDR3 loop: CSARALIAQGTEAFF. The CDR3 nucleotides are TGCAGTGCTAGAGCCCTCATTGCCCAGGGCACTGAAGCTTTCTTT.

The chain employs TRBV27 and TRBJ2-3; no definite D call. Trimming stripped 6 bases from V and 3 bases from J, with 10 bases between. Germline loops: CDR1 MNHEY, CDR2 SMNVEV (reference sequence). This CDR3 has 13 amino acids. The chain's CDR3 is CASSHLGTDTQYF. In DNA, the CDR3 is TGTGCCAGCAGCCATCTTGGAACAGATACGCAGTATTTT.

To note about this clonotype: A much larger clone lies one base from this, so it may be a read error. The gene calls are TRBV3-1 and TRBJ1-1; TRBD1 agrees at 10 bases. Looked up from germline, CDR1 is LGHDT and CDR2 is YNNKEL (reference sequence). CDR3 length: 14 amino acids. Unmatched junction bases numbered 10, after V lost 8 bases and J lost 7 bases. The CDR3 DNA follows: TGTGCCAGCGGCTCGGGACAGGGGAGGGATGAAGCTTTCTTT. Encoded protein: CASGSGQGRDEAFF.

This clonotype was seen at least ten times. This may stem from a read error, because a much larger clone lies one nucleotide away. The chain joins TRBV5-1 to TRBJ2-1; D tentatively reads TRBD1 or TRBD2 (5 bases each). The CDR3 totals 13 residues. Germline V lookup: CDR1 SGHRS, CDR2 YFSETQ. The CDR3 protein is CASTLSWDGEQFF. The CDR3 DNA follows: TGCGCCAGCACCTTGTCATGGGACGGTGAGCAGTTCTTC. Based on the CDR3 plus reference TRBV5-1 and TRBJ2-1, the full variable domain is KAGVTQTPRYLIKTRGQQVTLSCSPISGHRSVSWYQQTPGQGLQFLFEYFSETQRNKGNFPGRFSGRQFSNSRSEMNVSTLELGDSALYLCASTLSWDGEQFFGPGTRLTVL.

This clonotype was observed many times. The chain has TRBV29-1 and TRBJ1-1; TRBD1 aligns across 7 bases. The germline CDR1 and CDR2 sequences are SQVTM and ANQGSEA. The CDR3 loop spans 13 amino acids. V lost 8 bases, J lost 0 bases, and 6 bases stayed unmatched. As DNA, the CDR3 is TGCAGCACCCACAGGGGTATGAACACTGAAGCTTTCTTT. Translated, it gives CSTHRGMNTEAFF.

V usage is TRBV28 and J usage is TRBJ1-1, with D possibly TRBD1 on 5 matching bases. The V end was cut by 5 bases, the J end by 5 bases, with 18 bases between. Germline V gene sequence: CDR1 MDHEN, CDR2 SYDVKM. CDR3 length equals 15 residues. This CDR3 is CASSPPTVMRTEAFF. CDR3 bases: TGTGCCAGCAGTCCCCCGACAGTTATGAGGACTGAAGCTTTCTTT. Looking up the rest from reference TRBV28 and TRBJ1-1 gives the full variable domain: DVKVTQSSRYLVKRTGEKVFLECVQDMDHENMFWYRQDPGLGLRLIYFSYDVKMKEKGDIPEGYSVSREKKERFSLILESASTNQTSMYLCASSPPTVMRTEAFFGQGTRLTVV.

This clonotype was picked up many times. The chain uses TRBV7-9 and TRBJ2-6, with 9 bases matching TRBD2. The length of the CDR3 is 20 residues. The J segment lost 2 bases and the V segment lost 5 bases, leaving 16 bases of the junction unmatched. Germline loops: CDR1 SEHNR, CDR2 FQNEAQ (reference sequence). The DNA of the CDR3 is TGTGCCAGCAGCGGATCCCGGACAGCGGGAGGCCTTGCTGGGGCCAACGTCCTGACTTTC. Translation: CASSGSRTAGGLAGANVLTF.